This T cell receptor (beta chain) was documented in a study of cytomegalovirus exposure and HLA in healthy donors. Whole-study context: About 85 million unique TCRs from HLA-typed donors were held in an early release of data. Whole-study findings and limits: One later analysis reportedly identified an Asian-associated ancestry cluster that showed fewer N-insertions than the roughly 620-donor mean.

CDR3 size: 18 residues. V shed 1 base and J 5 bases; nucleotides not matched to a gene: 10. Germline V lookup: CDR1 ENHRY, CDR2 SYGVKD. Both 60 Vbeta primers and 13 Jbeta primers went into the PCR. Method: immunoSEQ multiplex PCR; TCRdb's copy keeps in-frame clones and lacks some. Its listing shows 150,000 to 200,000 clones. Comments on this clone: As yet, its antigen is unknown.

Source material: PBMCs. This clonotype originated in a woman aged 55 to 70 in good health and CMV-seronegative. The chain links TRBV10-3 to TRBJ2-2; 10 nucleotides line up with TRBD2. The CDR3 region has the DNA TGTGCCATCAGTGAGTTCGGTCGAGCGGGAGGGGGAACCGGGGAGCTGTTTTTT. Amino acids: CAISEFGRAGGGTGELFF.